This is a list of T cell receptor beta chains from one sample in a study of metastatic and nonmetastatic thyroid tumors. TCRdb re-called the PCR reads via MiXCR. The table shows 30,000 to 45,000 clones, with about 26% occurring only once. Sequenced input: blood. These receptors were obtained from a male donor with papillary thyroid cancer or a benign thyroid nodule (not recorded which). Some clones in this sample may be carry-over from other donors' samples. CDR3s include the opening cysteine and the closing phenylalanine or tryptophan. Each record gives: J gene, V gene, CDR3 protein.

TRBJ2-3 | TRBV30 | CAWSSADTQYF
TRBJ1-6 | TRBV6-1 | CASRRDNYNSPLHF
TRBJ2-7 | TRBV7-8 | CASSFMVAGTSYEQYF
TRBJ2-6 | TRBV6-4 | CASSDTTSGANVLTF
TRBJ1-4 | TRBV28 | CASRSYTLPGEKLFF
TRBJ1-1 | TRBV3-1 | CASSQVLGRGAFF
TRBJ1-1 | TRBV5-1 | CASTPDRPGHTEAFF
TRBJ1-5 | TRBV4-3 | CASSQDGVNNQPQHF
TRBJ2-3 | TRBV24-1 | CATSDRDRGQDTQYF
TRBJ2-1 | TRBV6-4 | CASSTGTGGNNEQFF
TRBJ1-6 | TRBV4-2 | CASSQGNNSPLHF
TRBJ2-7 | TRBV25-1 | CASSGGSGLEQYF
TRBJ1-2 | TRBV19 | CASSIAGTGAGYTF
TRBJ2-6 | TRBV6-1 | CASSLGQGLSGANVLTF
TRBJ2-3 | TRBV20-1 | CSAPGTSGGPTDTQYF
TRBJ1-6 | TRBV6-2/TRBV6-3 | CASSYIGTGGSPLHF
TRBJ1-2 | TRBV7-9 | CAIIRTIGQNYGYTF
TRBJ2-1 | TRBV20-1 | CSARTSGHNEQFF
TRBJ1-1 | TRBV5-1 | CASSLDCNTEAFF
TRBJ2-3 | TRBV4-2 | CASSRRLAGVADTQYF
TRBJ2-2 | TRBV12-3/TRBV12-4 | CASLQGGELFF
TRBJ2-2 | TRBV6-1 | CASRETGGSGELFF
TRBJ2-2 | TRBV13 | CASSRRMREQGELFF